Given below is one T cell receptor beta chain in context. This sample is drawn from a study of cytomegalovirus exposure and HLA in healthy donors. The CDR3 loop spans 14 amino acids. V trimming: 4 bases; J trimming: 2 bases; junction bases outside the gene matches: 4. CDR1 is KGHSH and CDR2 is LQKENI in the germline V gene. PCR primers comprised 60 Vbeta and 13 Jbeta primers. Profiling relied on immunoSEQ multiplex PCR, and the TCRdb table lists in-frame clones only, not all of them. Seen here are under 150,000 clones, around 80% observed once, and the top ten hold 2.5%. The chain is built from TRBV18 and TRBJ1-1; 7 nucleotides line up with TRBD1. Sequenced material: PBMCs. This receptor was taken from a boy aged 2 to 9 in good health and CMV-seronegative. The CDR3, as DNA: TGTGCCAGCTCACGACAGGGCCTAAACACTGAAGCTTTCTTT. Its protein product is CASSRQGLNTEAFF.